These T cell receptor beta chains were read from a single sample in a study of vaccination and CD4 T cells after COVID-19. For these TCRs, the target antigens are not known. TCRdb called the PCR reads again in MiXCR, with one record for every CDR3 protein. The sample holds 10,000 or so distinct CDR3 sequences, around 73% seen once. Sequenced: CD4+ T cells from blood, cultured in vitro. The origin of the receptors is a human donor who had recovered from COVID-19. CDR3s include the opening cysteine and the closing phenylalanine or tryptophan. Fields, in order: clone size, D gene, V gene, J gene, CDR3 DNA, CDR3 protein. A D gene is named only where the DNA matches it firmly. Only part of the rows carry a size: once, few, many, or a class if the clone is expanded.

>NA|NA|TRBV12-3/TRBV12-4|TRBJ1-2
TGTGCCAGCAGTTACACAGGGTCGTCAAACTATGGCTACACCTTC
CASSYTGSSNYGYTF
>few|NA|TRBV5-1|TRBJ2-1
TGCGCCAGCACCTCGGGGCTAGTCTGGTCCTACAATGAGCAGTTCTTC
CASTSGLVWSYNEQFF
>NA|TRBD1|TRBV6-1|TRBJ1-5
TGTGCCAGCTCCCCGGACAGGGACCTTCAGCCCCAGCATTTT
CASSPDRDLQPQHF
>NA|TRBD2|TRBV2|TRBJ2-3
TGTGCCACCAGGCGGGAGGGGACTAGCGGACTCCGCTTT
CATRREGTSGLRF
>NA|NA|TRBV7-2|TRBJ2-7
TGTGCCAGCAGCTTAGGCTCGGGGACGAAAACTACGAAGCAGTACTTC
CASSLGSGTKTTKQYF
>few|NA|TRBV20-1|TRBJ2-6
TGCAGTGCTCCCAGCGGTAACCCCTCTGGGGCCAACGTCCTGACTTTC
CSAPSGNPSGANVLTF
>NA|NA|TRBV7-2|TRBJ1-2
TGTGCCAGCAGCTTATCCCGCGAGGCCTTCCGTGGCTACACCTTC
CASSLSREAFRGYTF
>NA|NA|TRBV27|TRBJ1-1
TGTGCCAGCAAGGTACCGGGTATGAACACTGAAGCTTTCTTT
CASKVPGMNTEAFF
>NA|NA|TRBV25-1|TRBJ1-2
TGTGCCACCGAGGGGGGAAGCTATGGCTACACCTTC
CATEGGSYGYTF
>medium-sized|NA|TRBV24-1|TRBJ2-3
TGTGCCACCAGTGACCCTCGGGCGCCGACAGATACGCAGTATTTT
CATSDPRAPTDTQYF
>NA|NA|TRBV24-1|TRBJ2-3
TGTGCCACCAGTGACGGGGTCGGAGTAGATACGCAGTATTTT
CATSDGVGVDTQYF
>NA|TRBD1|TRBV7-6|TRBJ1-1
TGTGCCAGCAGCCCAGGGGGGGGGGCCCTGAACACTGAAGCTTTCTTT
CASSPGGGALNTEAFF
>NA|NA|TRBV7-2|TRBJ1-5
TGTGCCAGCAGCTTATCCGGGGGTCAGCCCCAGCATTTT
CASSLSGGQPQHF
>NA|NA|TRBV6-2/TRBV6-3|TRBJ1-1
TGTGCCAGCAGATCGACAGTCGACGGCACTGAAGCTTTCTTT
CASRSTVDGTEAFF
>NA|NA|TRBV20-1|TRBJ2-3
TGCAAGTGGGGGACTAGCACAGATACGCAGTATTTT
CKWGTSTDTQYF
>once|TRBD1|TRBV20-1|TRBJ1-6
TGCAGTGCCGGACAGGTGAAATCTGCGAGCTCACCCCTCCACTTT
CSAGQVKSASSPLHF
>large|NA|TRBV20-1|TRBJ1-1
TGCAGTGCCTCCCGACAGCTGAACACTGAAGCTTTCTTT
CSASRQLNTEAFF
>NA|NA|TRBV27|TRBJ1-6
TGTGCCAGCAGTTCAGGGGCGTCCTATAATTCACCCCTCCACTTT
CASSSGASYNSPLHF
>few|NA|TRBV5-5|TRBJ1-2
TGTGCCAGCAGCCATTCCAGGAGCTATGGCTACACCTTC
CASSHSRSYGYTF
>NA|NA|TRBV7-2|TRBJ1-1
TGTGCCAGCAGCTCGGGACGGTTGAACACTGAAGCTTTCTTT
CASSSGRLNTEAFF
>NA|TRBD2|TRBV24-1|TRBJ2-5
TGTGCCACCAGTGATCCGAACCGAGCGGGAGGTGCCTTTTGGGAGACCCAGTACTTC
CATSDPNRAGGAFWETQYF
>NA|NA|TRBV7-2|TRBJ1-1
TGTGCCAGCAGCCCCCAGACACTACAGGGAACTGAAGCTTTCTTT
CASSPQTLQGTEAFF
>NA|NA|TRBV6-1|TRBJ1-1
TGTGCCAGCAGCATACTTAACCCCCGGGGGGCTTTGAACACTGAAGCTTTCTTT
CASSILNPRGALNTEAFF
>NA|NA|TRBV19|TRBJ1-1
TGTGCCAGTAGTCCCATGGGGGGAGTGAACACTGAAGCTTTCTTT
CASSPMGGVNTEAFF
>NA|NA|TRBV6-2/TRBV6-3|TRBJ2-1
TGTGCCAGCAGTGCGCGGGCTTACAATGAGCAGTTCTTC
CASSARAYNEQFF
>medium-sized|TRBD2|TRBV7-2|TRBJ2-7
TGTGCCAGCAGCACAGCTAGCGGGAGGATGTACGAGCAGTACTTC
CASSTASGRMYEQYF
>NA|NA|TRBV5-3|TRBJ1-1
TGTGCCAGAAGCTTGGACGCAGGCTCCGACACTGAAGCTTTCTTT
CARSLDAGSDTEAFF
>NA|TRBD1|TRBV25-1|TRBJ1-5
TGTGCCAGCAGAGGACAGGGCAATCAGCCCCAGCATTTT
CASRGQGNQPQHF